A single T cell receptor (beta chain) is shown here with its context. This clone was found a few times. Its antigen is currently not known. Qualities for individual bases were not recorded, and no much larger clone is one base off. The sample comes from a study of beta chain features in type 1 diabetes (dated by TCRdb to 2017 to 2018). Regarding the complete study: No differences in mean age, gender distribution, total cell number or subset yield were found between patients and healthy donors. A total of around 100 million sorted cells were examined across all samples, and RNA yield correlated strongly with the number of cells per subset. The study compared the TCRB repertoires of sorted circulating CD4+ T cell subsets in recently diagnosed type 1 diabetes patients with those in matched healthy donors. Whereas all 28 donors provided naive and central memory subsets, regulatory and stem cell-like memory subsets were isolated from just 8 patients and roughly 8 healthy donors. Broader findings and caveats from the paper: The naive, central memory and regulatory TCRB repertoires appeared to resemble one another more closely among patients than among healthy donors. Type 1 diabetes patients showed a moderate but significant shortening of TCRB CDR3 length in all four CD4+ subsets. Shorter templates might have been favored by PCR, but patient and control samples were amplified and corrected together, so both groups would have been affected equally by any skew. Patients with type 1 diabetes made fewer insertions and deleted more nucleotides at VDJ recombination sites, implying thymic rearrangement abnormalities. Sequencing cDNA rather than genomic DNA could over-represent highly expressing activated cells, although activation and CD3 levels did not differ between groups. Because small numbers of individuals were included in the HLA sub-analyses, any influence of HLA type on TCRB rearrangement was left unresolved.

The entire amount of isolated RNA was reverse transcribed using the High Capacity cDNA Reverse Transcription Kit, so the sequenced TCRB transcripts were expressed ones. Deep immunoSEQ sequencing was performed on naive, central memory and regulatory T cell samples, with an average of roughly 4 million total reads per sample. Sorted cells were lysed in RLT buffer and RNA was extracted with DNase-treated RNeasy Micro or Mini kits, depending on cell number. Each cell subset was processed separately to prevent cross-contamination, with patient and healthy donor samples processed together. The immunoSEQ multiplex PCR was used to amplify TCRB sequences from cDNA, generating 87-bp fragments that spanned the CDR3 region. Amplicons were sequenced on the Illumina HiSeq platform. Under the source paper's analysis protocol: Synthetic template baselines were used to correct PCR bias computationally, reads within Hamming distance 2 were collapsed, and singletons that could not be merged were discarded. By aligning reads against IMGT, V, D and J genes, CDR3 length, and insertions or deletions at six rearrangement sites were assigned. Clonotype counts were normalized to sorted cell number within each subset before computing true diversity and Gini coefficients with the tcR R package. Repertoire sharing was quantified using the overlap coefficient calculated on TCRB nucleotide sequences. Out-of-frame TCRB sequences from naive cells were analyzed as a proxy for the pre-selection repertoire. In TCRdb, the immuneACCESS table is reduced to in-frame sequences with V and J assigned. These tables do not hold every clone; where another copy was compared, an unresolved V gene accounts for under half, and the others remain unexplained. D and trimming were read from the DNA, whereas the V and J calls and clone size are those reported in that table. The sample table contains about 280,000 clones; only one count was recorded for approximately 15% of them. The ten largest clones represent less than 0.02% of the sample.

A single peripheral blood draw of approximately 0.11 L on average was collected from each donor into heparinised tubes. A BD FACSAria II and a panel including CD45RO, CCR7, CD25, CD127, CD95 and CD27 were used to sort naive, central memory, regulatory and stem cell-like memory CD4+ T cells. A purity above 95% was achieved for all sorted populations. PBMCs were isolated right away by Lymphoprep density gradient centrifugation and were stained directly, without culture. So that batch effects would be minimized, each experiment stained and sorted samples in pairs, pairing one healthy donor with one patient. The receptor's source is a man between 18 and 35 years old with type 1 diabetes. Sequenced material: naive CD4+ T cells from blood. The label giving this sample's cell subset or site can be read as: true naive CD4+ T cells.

The nucleotide sequence reads TGTGCCAGCAGCGTAGGGGGAGAGAGATATGGCTACACCTTC. Translated, it gives CASSVGGERYGYTF. The rearrangement combines TRBV9 with TRBJ1-2; no D gene is confidently identified. There are 14 amino acids in the CDR3, from cysteine to phenylalanine inclusive. Only the CDR3 DNA is retained, 42 bases long and in frame from the first base. A distance of 11 bases separates the germline ends of V and J, which lose 0 bases and 5 bases respectively. CDR1 SGDLS and CDR2 YYNGEE are derived from the germline V gene. The CDR3, completed at both ends by the reference TRBV9 and TRBJ1-2 genes, gives the full variable domain DSGVTQTPKHLITATGQRVTLRCSPRSGDLSVYWYQQSLDQGLQFLIQYYNGEERAKGNILERFSAQQFPDLHSELNLSSLELGDSALYFCASSVGGERYGYTFGSGTRLTVV.